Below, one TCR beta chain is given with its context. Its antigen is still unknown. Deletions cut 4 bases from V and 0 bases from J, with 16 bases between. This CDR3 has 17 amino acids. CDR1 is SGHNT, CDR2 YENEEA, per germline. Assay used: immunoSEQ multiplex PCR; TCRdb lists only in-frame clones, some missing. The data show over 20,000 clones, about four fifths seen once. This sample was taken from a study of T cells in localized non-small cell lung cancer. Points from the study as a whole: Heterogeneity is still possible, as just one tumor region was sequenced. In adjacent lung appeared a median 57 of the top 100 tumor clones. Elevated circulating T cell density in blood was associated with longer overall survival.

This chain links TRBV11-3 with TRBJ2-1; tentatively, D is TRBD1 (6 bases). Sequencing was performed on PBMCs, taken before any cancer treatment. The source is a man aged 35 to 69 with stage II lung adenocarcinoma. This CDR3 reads CASSSNRDTDSYNEQFF. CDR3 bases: TGTGCCAGCAGCTCCAACCGGGACACCGACTCCTACAATGAGCAGTTCTTC.